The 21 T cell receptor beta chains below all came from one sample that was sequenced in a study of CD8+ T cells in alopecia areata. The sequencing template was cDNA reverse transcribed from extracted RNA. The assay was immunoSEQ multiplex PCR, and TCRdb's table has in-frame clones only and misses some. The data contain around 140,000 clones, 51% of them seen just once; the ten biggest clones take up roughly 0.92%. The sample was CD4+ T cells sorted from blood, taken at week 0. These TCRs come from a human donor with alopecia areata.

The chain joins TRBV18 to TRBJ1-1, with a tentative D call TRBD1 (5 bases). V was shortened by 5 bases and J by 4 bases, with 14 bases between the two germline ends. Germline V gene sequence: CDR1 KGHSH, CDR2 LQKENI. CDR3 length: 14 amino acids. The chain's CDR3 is CASSSGGLGTEAFF. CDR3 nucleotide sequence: TGTGCCAGCTCATCCGGGGGTTTGGGCACTGAAGCTTTCTTT.

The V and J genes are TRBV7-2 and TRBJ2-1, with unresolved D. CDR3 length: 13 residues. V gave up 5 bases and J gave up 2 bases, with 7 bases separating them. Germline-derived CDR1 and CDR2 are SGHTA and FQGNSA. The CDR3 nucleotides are TGTGCCAGCAGCCCGCAGGCCTACAATGAGCAGTTCTTC. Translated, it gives CASSPQAYNEQFF. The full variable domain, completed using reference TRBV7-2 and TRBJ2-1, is GAGVSQSPSNKVTEKGKDVELRCDPISGHTALYWYRQSLGQGLEFLIYFQGNSAPDKSGLPSDRFSAERTGGSVSTLTIQRTQQEDSAVYLCASSPQAYNEQFFGPGTRLTVL.

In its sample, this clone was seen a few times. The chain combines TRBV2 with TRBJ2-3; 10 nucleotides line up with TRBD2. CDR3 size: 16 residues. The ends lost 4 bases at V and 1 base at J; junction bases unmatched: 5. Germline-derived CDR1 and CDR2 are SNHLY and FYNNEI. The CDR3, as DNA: TGTGCCAGCAGTGGGGCTAGCGGGAGTCGCACAGATACGCAGTATTTT. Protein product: CASSGASGSRTDTQYF.

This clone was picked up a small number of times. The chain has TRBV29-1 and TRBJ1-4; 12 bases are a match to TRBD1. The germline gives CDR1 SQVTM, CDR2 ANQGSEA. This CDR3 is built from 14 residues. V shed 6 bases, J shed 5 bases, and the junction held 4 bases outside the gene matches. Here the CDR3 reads CSVRDRGRNEKLFF. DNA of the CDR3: TGCAGCGTCAGGGACAGGGGGCGGAATGAAAAACTGTTTTTT.

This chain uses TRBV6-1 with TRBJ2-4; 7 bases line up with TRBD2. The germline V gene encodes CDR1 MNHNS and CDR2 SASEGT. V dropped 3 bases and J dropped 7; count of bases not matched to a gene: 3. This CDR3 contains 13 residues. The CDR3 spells CASSDGGGNIQYF. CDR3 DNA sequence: TGTGCCAGCAGTGACGGGGGAGGGAACATTCAGTACTTC.

Here the CDR3 DNA reads TGCGCCAGCAGCCAAGTGAGGGGCACAGATACGCAGTATTTT. Protein product: CASSQVRGTDTQYF. The J gene is TRBJ2-3, the V gene TRBV4-3; perhaps TRBD2 as D (5 bases). The CDR3 runs 14 residues. V shed 1 base and J shed 1 base, with 6 bases lying between them. CDR1 and CDR2 from the germline V gene are LGHNA and YSLEER.

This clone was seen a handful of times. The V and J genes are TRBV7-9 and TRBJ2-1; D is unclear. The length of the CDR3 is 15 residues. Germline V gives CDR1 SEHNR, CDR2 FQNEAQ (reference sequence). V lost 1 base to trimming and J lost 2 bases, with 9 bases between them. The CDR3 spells CASSLVRAAYNEQFF. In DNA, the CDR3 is TGTGCCAGCAGCTTAGTCCGGGCGGCCTACAATGAGCAGTTCTTC. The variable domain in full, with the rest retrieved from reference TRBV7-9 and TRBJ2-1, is DTGVSQNPRHKITKRGQNVTFRCDPISEHNRLYWYRQTLGQGPEFLTYFQNEAQLEKSRLLSDRFSAERPKGSFSTLEIQRTEQGDSAMYLCASSLVRAAYNEQFFGPGTRLTVL.

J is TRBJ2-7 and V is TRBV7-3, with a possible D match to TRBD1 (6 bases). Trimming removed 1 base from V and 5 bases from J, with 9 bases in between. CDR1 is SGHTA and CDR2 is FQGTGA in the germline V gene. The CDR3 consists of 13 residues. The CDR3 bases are TGTGCCAGCAGCTTAAAGACAGGTGACGAGCAGTACTTC. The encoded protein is CASSLKTGDEQYF.

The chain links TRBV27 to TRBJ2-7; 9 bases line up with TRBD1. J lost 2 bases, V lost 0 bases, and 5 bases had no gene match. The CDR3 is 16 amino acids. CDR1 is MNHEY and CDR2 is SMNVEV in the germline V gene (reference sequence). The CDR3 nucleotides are TGTGCCAGCAGTTTATCCCGGGACAGGGTTGCCTACGAGCAGTACTTC. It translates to CASSLSRDRVAYEQYF.

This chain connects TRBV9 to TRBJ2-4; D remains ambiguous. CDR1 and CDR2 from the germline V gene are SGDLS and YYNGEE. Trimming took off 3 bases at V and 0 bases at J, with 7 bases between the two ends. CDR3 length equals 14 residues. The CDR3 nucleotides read TGTGCCAGCAGCGCGACCCTAGCCAAAAACATTCAGTACTTC. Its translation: CASSATLAKNIQYF.

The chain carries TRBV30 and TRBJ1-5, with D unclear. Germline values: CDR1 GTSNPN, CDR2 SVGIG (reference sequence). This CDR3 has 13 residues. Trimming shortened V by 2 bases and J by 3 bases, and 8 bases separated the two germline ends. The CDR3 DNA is TGTGCCTGGAGTTCGGCAGACAATCAGCCCCAGCATTTT. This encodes CAWSSADNQPQHF.

CDR3 DNA sequence: TGTGCCAGCAGCTTGTCCCCCTCTGGGGCCAACGTCCTGACTTTC. As protein: CASSLSPSGANVLTF. V gene TRBV5-6 combines with J gene TRBJ2-6, with unresolved D. V gave up 1 base and J gave up 0 bases, with 5 bases separating them. The CDR3 has 15 amino acids. Germline CDR1 SGHDT, CDR2 YYEEEE.

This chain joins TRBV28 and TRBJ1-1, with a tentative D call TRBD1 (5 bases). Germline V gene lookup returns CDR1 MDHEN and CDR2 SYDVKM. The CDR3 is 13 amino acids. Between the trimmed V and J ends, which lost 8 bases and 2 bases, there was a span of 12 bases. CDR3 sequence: CASSRGRNTEAFF. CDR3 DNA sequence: TGTGCCAGCTCCCGGGGGAGAAACACTGAAGCTTTCTTT.

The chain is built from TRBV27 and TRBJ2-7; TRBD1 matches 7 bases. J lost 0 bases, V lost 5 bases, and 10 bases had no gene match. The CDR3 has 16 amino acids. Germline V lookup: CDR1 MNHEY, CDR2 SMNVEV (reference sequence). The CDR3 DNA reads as TGTGCCAGCAGTCTTCGCCCGGGACAGCCCTCCTACGAGCAGTACTTC. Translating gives CASSLRPGQPSYEQYF.

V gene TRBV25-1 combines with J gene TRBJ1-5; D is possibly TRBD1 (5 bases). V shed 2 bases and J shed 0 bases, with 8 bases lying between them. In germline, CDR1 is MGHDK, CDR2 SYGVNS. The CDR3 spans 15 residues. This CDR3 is CASSEGGYSNQPQHF. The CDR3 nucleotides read TGTGCCAGCAGTGAAGGGGGTTATAGCAATCAGCCCCAGCATTTT.

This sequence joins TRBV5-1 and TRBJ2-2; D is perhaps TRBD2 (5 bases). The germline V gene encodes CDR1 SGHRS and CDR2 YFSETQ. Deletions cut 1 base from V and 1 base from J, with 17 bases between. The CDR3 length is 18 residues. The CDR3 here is CASSLTPSQSLNTGELFF. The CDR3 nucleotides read TGCGCCAGCAGCTTGACCCCTAGCCAGAGTTTGAACACCGGGGAGCTGTTTTTT.

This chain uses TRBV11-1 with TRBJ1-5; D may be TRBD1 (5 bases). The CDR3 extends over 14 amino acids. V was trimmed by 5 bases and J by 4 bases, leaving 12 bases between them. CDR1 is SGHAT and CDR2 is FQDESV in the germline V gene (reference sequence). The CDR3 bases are TGTGCCAGCAGCAGGGGCGGGGAGAATCAGCCCCAGCATTTT. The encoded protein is CASSRGGENQPQHF.

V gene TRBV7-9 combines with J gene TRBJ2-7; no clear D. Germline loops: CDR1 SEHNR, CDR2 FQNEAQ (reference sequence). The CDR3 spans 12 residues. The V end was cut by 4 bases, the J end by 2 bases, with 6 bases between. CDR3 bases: TGTGCCAGCAGCTGGTTAACCTACGAGCAGTACTTC. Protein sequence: CASSWLTYEQYF.

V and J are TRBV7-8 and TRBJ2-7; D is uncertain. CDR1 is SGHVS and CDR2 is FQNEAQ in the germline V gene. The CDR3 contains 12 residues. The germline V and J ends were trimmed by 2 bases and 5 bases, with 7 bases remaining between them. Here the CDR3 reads CASSLPTNEQYF. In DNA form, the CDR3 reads TGTGCCAGCAGCTTACCGACAAACGAGCAGTACTTC.

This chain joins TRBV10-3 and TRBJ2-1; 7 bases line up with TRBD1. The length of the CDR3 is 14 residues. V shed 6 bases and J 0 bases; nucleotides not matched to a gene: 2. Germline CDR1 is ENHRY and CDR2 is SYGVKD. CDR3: CAISRDSSYNEQFF. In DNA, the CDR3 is TGTGCCATCAGCCGGGACAGCTCCTACAATGAGCAGTTCTTC.

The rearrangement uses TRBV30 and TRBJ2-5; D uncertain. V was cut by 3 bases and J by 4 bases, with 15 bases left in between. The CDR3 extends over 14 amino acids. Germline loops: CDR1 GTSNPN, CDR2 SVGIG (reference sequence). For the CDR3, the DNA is TGTGCCTGGAGCCCCCGACAAATTCGAGAGACCCAGTACTTC. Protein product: CAWSPRQIRETQYF. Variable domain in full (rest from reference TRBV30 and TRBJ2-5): SQTIHQWPATLVQPVGSPLSLECTVEGTSNPNLYWYRQAAGRGLQLLFYSVGIGQISSEVPQNLSASRPQDRQFILSSKKLLLSDSGFYLCAWSPRQIRETQYFGPGTRLLVL.